The 24 T cell receptor beta chains below were found in one sample sequenced in a study of shared clonotypes between healthy human individuals. The data were produced by immunoSEQ multiplex PCR, yet TCRdb's version contains in-frame clones alone and is incomplete. The data contain 2 million to 3 million clones, under 95% of them singletons. Sequencing input: naive CD4+ T cells from PBMCs. Subset defined: CD45RA+ positively selected. The receptors originated from a young man in good health. Some clones in this sample may be carry-over from other donors' samples.

This sequence joins TRBV19 and TRBJ2-7; 8 bases are shared with TRBD1. CDR3 length: 13 amino acids. CDR1 and CDR2 (germline): LNHDA, SQIVND (reference sequence). The J segment lost 3 bases and the V segment lost 8 bases, leaving 6 bases of the junction unmatched. CDR3 sequence: CASRQGIGYEQYF. In DNA, the CDR3 is TGTGCCAGTCGACAGGGGATCGGCTACGAGCAGTACTTC.

The CDR3 region is CASSPGAGGPTNYGYTF. The CDR3 DNA reads TGTGCCAGCAGCCCAGGGGCGGGCGGACCTACTAACTATGGCTACACCTTC. This rearrangement joins TRBV7-9 to TRBJ1-2; TRBD1 might be the D (6 bases). Germline V CDR1 and CDR2: SEHNR, FQNEAQ (reference sequence). This CDR3 region has 17 residues. Trimming took off 5 bases at V and 0 bases at J, with 19 bases between the two ends.

The chain combines TRBV4-1 with TRBJ1-6; D is possibly TRBD1 (5 bases). The germline CDR1 and CDR2 sequences are MGHRA and YSYEKL. The CDR3 has 15 amino acids. V was cut by 3 bases and J by 6 bases, with 12 bases left in between. The CDR3 nucleotides read TGCGCCAGCAGCCAGTTCGGGACGGTTAATTCACCCCTCCACTTT. Translation gives CASSQFGTVNSPLHF.

Here the CDR3 reads CATSRAGTGRPPNYGYTF. As DNA, the CDR3 is TGTGCCACCAGCAGGGCCGGGACAGGGAGACCCCCTAACTATGGCTACACCTTC. This rearrangement joins TRBV15 to TRBJ1-2; 9 bases align to TRBD1. After removal of 3 bases from V and 0 bases from J, the junction contained 11 bases not matched to a gene. This CDR3 is 18 amino acids long. In germline, CDR1 is LNHNV, CDR2 YYDKDF (reference sequence).

V usage is TRBV5-1 and J usage is TRBJ2-5; 11 nucleotides agree with TRBD2. The CDR3 spans 16 residues. The trim removed 4 bases at V and 5 bases at J, leaving 10 bases unmatched. Looked up from germline, CDR1 is SGHRS and CDR2 is YFSETQ. The DNA of the CDR3 is TGCGCCAGCAGCCCGACCACTAGCGGGAGTTGGGAGACCCAGTACTTC. As protein: CASSPTTSGSWETQYF.

This clone was seen only once. The J gene is TRBJ1-3, the V gene TRBV7-9; D not resolved. Germline loops: CDR1 SEHNR, CDR2 FQNEAQ (reference sequence). V was trimmed by 8 bases and J by 1 base, leaving 9 bases between them. The CDR3 extends over 13 amino acids. CDR3 sequence (DNA): TGTGCCAGCGGTGGTGGGTCTGGAAACACCATATATTTT. Its translation is CASGGGSGNTIYF.

Worth noting for this clone: At one end the junction does not follow the germline gene, possibly because of a read error. This rearrangement joins TRBV27 to TRBJ1-4, with a tentative D call TRBD1 (6 bases). The CDR3 runs 11 residues. CDR1 and CDR2 from the germline V gene are MNHEY and SMNVEV (reference sequence). CDR3 bases: TGTGCCAGCAGCCAGACAGGATCCCTAGACTTT. This sequence encodes CASSQTGSLDF.

The CDR3 reads CASSVEGLGETQYF. Written as DNA, the CDR3 is TGTGCCAGCAGCGTGGAGGGACTAGGGGAGACCCAGTACTTC. The chain employs TRBV9 and TRBJ2-5, with TRBD2 matching 8 bases. The V and J ends lost 2 bases and 5 bases, in that order; junction bases with no gene match: 5. The CDR3 runs to 14 residues. Germline CDR1 SGDLS, CDR2 YYNGEE.

The V gene is TRBV5-4, the J gene TRBJ2-3; D may be TRBD2 (5 bases). The germline V and J ends were trimmed by 6 bases and 0 bases, with 8 bases remaining between them. The CDR3 runs 13 residues. Germline assignment: CDR1 SGHNT and CDR2 YYREEE (reference sequence). The CDR3 is CASMDWSTDTQYF. The DNA for the CDR3 is TGTGCCAGCATGGACTGGAGCACAGATACGCAGTATTTT.

The rearrangement uses TRBV30 and TRBJ1-2; D gene ambiguous. Looked up from germline, CDR1 is GTSNPN and CDR2 is SVGIG (reference sequence). V was shortened by 1 base and J by 2 bases, with 11 bases between the two germline ends. This CDR3 comprises 14 residues. CDR3 bases: TGTGCCTGGAGTGCAGGACTAACCAACTATGGCTACACCTTC. Residues: CAWSAGLTNYGYTF.

The CDR3 region has the DNA TGTGCCAGCAGCGCGACGGGGGGACCTAGCGCCGAGCAGTACTTC. It yields the protein CASSATGGPSAEQYF. The rearrangement joins TRBV7-3 to TRBJ2-7, with 7 bases fitting TRBD2. Germline trimming cut 5 bases from V and 6 bases from J; bases unmatched to any gene: 13. This CDR3 is 15 amino acids long. Looked up from germline, CDR1 is SGHTA and CDR2 is FQGTGA.

The chain couples TRBV5-4 to TRBJ2-2; D is ambiguous. Between the trimmed V and J ends, which lost 3 bases and 0 bases, there was a span of 9 bases. There are 15 residues in the CDR3. Germline CDR1 SGHNT, CDR2 YYREEE (reference sequence). The CDR3 nucleotides read TGTGCCAGCAGCTCGGCGCGCTCGAACACCGGGGAGCTGTTTTTT. Its protein is CASSSARSNTGELFF. The variable domain in full, with the rest retrieved from reference TRBV5-4 and TRBJ2-2, is ETGVTQSPTHLIKTRGQQVTLRCSSQSGHNTVSWYQQALGQGPQFIFQYYREEENGRGNFPPRFSGLQFPNYSSELNVNALELDDSALYLCASSSARSNTGELFFGEGSRLTVL.

The chain employs TRBV11-2 and TRBJ1-1; D is possibly TRBD1 (5 bases). The CDR3 totals 14 residues. Germline V gene sequence: CDR1 SGHAT, CDR2 FQNNGV. Trimming pared 8 bases from V and 8 bases from J, leaving 21 bases between. DNA of the CDR3: TGTGCCAGCGGCCGCTGGGGGGACCCAATGGAAGCTTTCTTT. It codes for CASGRWGDPMEAFF.

This sequence joins TRBV5-6 and TRBJ2-1, with 11 bases identical to TRBD2. CDR1 is SGHDT, CDR2 YYEEEE, per germline. The CDR3 covers 15 residues. V lost 4 bases and J lost 5; bases outside the gene matches: 5. CDR3 nucleotides: TGTGCCAGCAGCCGGGGACTAGCGGAAAACAATGAGCAGTTCTTC. Protein: CASSRGLAENNEQFF.

The chain recombines TRBV9 with TRBJ2-3; unclear D gene. Between the trimmed V and J ends, which lost 2 bases and 0 bases, there was a span of 10 bases. The germline V gene encodes CDR1 SGDLS and CDR2 YYNGEE. The CDR3 has 15 amino acids. CDR3 in amino acids: CASSVERRSTDTQYF. The CDR3, as DNA: TGTGCCAGCAGCGTTGAGAGACGGAGCACAGATACGCAGTATTTT.

The V call is TRBV5-4, the J call TRBJ1-2, with TRBD1 matching over 9 bases. V gave up 3 bases and J gave up 4 bases; unmatched junction bases: 7. Germline V CDR1 and CDR2: SGHNT, YYREEE (reference sequence). This CDR3 is 15 amino acids long. The CDR3, as DNA: TGTGCCAGCAGCTCGGGACAGGGCTATCCCTATGGCTACACCTTC. Translated: CASSSGQGYPYGYTF.

This clone appeared a single time. This sequence joins TRBV5-1 and TRBJ2-1; 7 bases line up with TRBD1. CDR3 length: 15 residues. Germline CDR1 SGHRS, CDR2 YFSETQ. V trimming: 5 bases; J trimming: 4 bases; junction bases outside the gene matches: 9. The DNA for the CDR3 is TGCGCCAGCAGGCCCGGGACAGAACTATACAATGAGCAGTTCTTC. This gives the protein CASRPGTELYNEQFF.

The chain uses TRBV29-1 and TRBJ2-1; no reliable D call. V was cut by 5 bases and J by 9 bases, with 17 bases left in between. Germline V gives CDR1 SQVTM, CDR2 ANQGSEA. This CDR3 spans 13 amino acids. CDR3 sequence: CSVILVRHGEQFF. DNA of the CDR3: TGCAGCGTTATACTCGTCAGGCACGGTGAGCAGTTCTTC.

A remark on this clone: This specimen includes other DNA sequences encoding the same CDR3. The CDR3 sequence: CAISESGTKETQYF. The CDR3 nucleotides are TGTGCCATCAGTGAGTCGGGGACCAAAGAGACCCAGTACTTC. The V call is TRBV10-3, the J call TRBJ2-5; D is perhaps TRBD1 or TRBD2 (5 bases each). The CDR3 is 14 residues long. Trimming took off 0 bases at V and 3 bases at J, with 8 bases between the two ends. CDR1 and CDR2 from the germline V gene are ENHRY and SYGVKD.

This clone was seen a single time. V and J are TRBV5-3 and TRBJ2-7; 9 bases are shared with TRBD2. TRBV5-3 is recorded as an ORF, its role being uncertain. Trimming cost V 3 bases and J 4 bases; bases outside gene matches: 5. CDR3 length: 14 amino acids. The CDR3 reads CARSWGLARYEQYF. CDR3 DNA sequence: TGTGCCAGAAGCTGGGGACTAGCCAGGTACGAGCAGTACTTC.

The chain employs TRBV28 and TRBJ1-6; the D gene is possibly TRBD1 (5 bases). The CDR3 length is 14 residues. Trimming removed 7 bases at V and 10 bases at J, with 17 bases between. Germline V gene data show CDR1 as MDHEN and CDR2 as SYDVKM. CDR3 protein: CASTTGGRESPLHF. CDR3 in DNA: TGTGCCAGCACTACAGGTGGAAGAGAATCACCCCTCCACTTT.

The genes are TRBV4-3 and TRBJ1-5; 7 bases align to TRBD1. Trimming took 0 bases from V and 2 from J; bases not matched to a gene: 4. The CDR3 runs to 16 residues. The germline V gene has CDR1 LGHNA and CDR2 YSLEER. CDR3 DNA sequence: TGCGCCAGCAGCCAAGATCTAGGACAGGGCAATCAGCCCCAGCATTTT. Protein product: CASSQDLGQGNQPQHF.

This clone was counted a few times. This chain uses TRBV10-2 with TRBJ1-1; D is uncertain. Trimming pared 0 bases from V and 4 bases from J, leaving 9 bases between. Germline values: CDR1 WSHSY, CDR2 SAAADI. This CDR3 has 14 residues. This CDR3 is CASSESTVGTEAFF. CDR3 bases: TGCGCCAGCAGTGAGTCTACAGTGGGCACTGAAGCTTTCTTT.

The V gene is TRBV4-1, the J gene TRBJ2-2; D may be TRBD2 (5 bases). Trimming left V 0 bases short and J 6 bases short, with 14 bases between. The germline gives CDR1 MGHRA, CDR2 YSYEKL. The CDR3 sequence is 16 residues long. As DNA, the CDR3 is TGCGCCAGCAGCCAAGATTTCCTAGCTGGAGCCGGGGAGCTGTTTTTT. This codes for CASSQDFLAGAGELFF.